The 16 T cell receptor beta chains below all came from one sample that was sequenced in a study of esophageal squamous cell carcinoma under preoperative chemotherapy. Time point reported: after preoperative PTX-NDP chemotherapy. MiXCR was run by TCRdb on the PCR reads, yielding one entry per CDR3 protein. This sample carries about 18,000 distinct CDR3 sequences, roughly 46% of them seen once, and the ten largest clones take roughly 30%. Specimen collection occurred from a patient given preoperative chemotherapy. The receptors shown here come from a human donor with esophageal squamous cell carcinoma. The donor label of this sample is uncertain.

This clonotype was picked up a small number of times. This chain joins TRBV12-3 or TRBV12-4 and TRBJ2-3; TRBD2 is a possible D gene (6 bases). The CDR3 contains 14 residues. V shed 0 bases and J shed 8 bases, with 12 bases lying between them. As DNA, the CDR3 is TGTGCCAGCAGTTTAGCCTCGTACGGGGGTACGCAGTATTTT. It codes for CASSLASYGGTQYF.

This clonotype has only a few counts. V usage is TRBV20-1 and J usage is TRBJ2-3; D gene unclear. Germline CDR1 is DFQATT and CDR2 is SNEGSKA (reference sequence). V was pared by 6 bases and J by 6 bases, with 7 bases between. The CDR3 consists of 10 residues. In DNA form, the CDR3 reads TGCAGTGCCGAATGGGATACGCAGTATTTT. This translates into CSAEWDTQYF.

V usage is TRBV11-3 and J usage is TRBJ2-5, with D perhaps TRBD2 (7 bases). This CDR3 has 14 amino acids. Trimming stripped 3 bases from V and 2 bases from J, with 10 bases between. Germline CDR1 reads SGHNT; CDR2 reads YENEEA. CDR3 protein: CASSLGGQQETQYF. The CDR3 DNA reads TGTGCCAGCAGCTTGGGGGGGCAGCAAGAGACCCAGTACTTC. The whole variable domain, filled in from reference TRBV11-3 and TRBJ2-5, reads EAGVVQSPRYKIIEKKQPVAFWCNPISGHNTLYWYLQNLGQGPELLIRYENEEAVDDSQLPKDRFSAERLKGVDSTLKIQPAELGDSAVYLCASSLGGQQETQYFGPGTRLLVL.

The V gene is TRBV7-6, the J gene TRBJ2-7, with D tentatively TRBD1 (5 bases). The CDR3 totals 14 residues. V lost 5 bases, J lost 3 bases, and 14 bases lay in between. Looked up from germline, CDR1 is SGHVS and CDR2 is FNYEAQ. As DNA, the CDR3 is TGTGCCAGCAGCCTAGGGGATTCCGGCTACGAGCAGTACTTC. Translating it yields CASSLGDSGYEQYF.

The chain joins TRBV6-1 to TRBJ2-4, with 12 bases aligning to TRBD2. The assigned J gene may be wrong: the sequence end matches TRBJ2-5 better. This CDR3 spans 15 amino acids. Germline values: CDR1 MNHNS, CDR2 SASEGT. The CDR3 DNA follows: TGTGCCAGCAGTCCATGGACTAGCGGGAAAGAGACCCAGTACTTC. Translating gives CASSPWTSGKETQYF.

Sample share makes this clonotype medium-sized (0.01 to 0.1%). This chain's CDR3 is CASSTQGGIYGYTF. For the CDR3, the DNA is TGTGCCAGCAGTACACAGGGGGGGATCTATGGCTACACCTTC. The V gene is TRBV6-1, the J gene TRBJ1-2; 8 bases map to TRBD1. Looked up from germline, CDR1 is MNHNS and CDR2 is SASEGT. The length of the CDR3 is 14 residues. V shed 5 bases, J shed 4 bases, and the junction held 6 bases outside the gene matches.

The sample holds many counts of this clonotype. V gene TRBV7-2 combines with J gene TRBJ2-5; maybe TRBD1 (5 bases). The CDR3 has 13 residues. CDR1 is SGHTA, CDR2 FQGNSA, per germline. Trimming shortened V by 5 bases and J by 6 bases, and 13 bases separated the two germline ends. The CDR3 region has the DNA TGTGCCAGCAGCCTGAGCAACAGGCAGACCCAGTACTTC. The encoded protein is CASSLSNRQTQYF.

A single count supports this clonotype. The V gene is TRBV7-2, the J gene TRBJ2-1; D unresolved. The germline CDR1 and CDR2 sequences are SGHTA and FQGNSA. This CDR3 is 15 amino acids long. The V end lost 0 bases, the J end lost 0 bases, and 6 bases lay between the germline ends. The CDR3 region is CASSLAGLSYNEQFF. For the CDR3, the DNA is TGTGCCAGCAGCTTAGCCGGTCTCTCCTACAATGAGCAGTTCTTC.

This sequence joins TRBV6-4 and TRBJ1-1; weak D call: TRBD1 (6 bases). Trimming cost V 7 bases and J 0 bases, with 15 bases left between them. The germline V gene has CDR1 MRHNA and CDR2 SNTAGT. The length of the CDR3 is 15 residues. The CDR3 is CASKIEDSMNTEAFF. CDR3 sequence (DNA): TGTGCCAGCAAAATAGAGGACAGCATGAACACTGAAGCTTTCTTT.

With regard to this clonotype: Since no conserved phenylalanine or tryptophan closes the CDR3, a read error is the likely cause. V gene TRBV7-2 combines with J gene TRBJ2-5; TRBD2 agrees at 8 bases. Judging by the DNA end, TRBJ2-7 fits better; the J call may be wrong. CDR3 length: 16 residues. The germline gives CDR1 SGHTA, CDR2 FQGNSA. The CDR3 region is CASSPQLAGGAYEQYL. The CDR3, as DNA: TGTGCCAGCAGCCCTCAGCTGGCGGGGGGTGCCTACGAGCAGTACTTG.

This chain connects TRBV27 to TRBJ2-1, with a possible D match to TRBD2 (6 bases). The ends were cut back, 5 bases at V and 2 bases at J, with 16 bases in the middle. This CDR3 is built from 16 residues. Per the germline V gene, CDR1 is MNHEY and CDR2 is SMNVEV (reference sequence). In DNA form, the CDR3 reads TGTGCCAGCAGTGGGCCGGGTGGACTACCCTACAATGAGCAGTTCTTC. This gives the protein CASSGPGGLPYNEQFF.

The chain's CDR3 is CASSLRIAGGSRKGRDTQYF. CDR3 nucleotides: TGTGCCAGCAGCTTAAGAATAGCGGGAGGGTCCCGGAAGGGCCGAGATACGCAGTATTTT. V is TRBV7-2 and J is TRBJ2-3, with 11 bases aligning to TRBD2. The trim removed 2 bases at V and 5 bases at J, leaving 18 bases unmatched. There are 20 residues in the CDR3. CDR1 is SGHTA and CDR2 is FQGNSA in the germline V gene.

This clonotype was counted many times. The J gene is TRBJ2-5, the V gene TRBV24-1; the D gene is possibly TRBD2 (6 bases). Germline values: CDR1 KGHDR, CDR2 SFDVKD. The CDR3 loop spans 15 amino acids. Deletions cut 0 bases from V and 4 bases from J, with 11 bases between. DNA of the CDR3: TGTGCCACCAGTGATTTGCCCGGGGGTCGAGAGACCCAGTACTTC. Residues: CATSDLPGGRETQYF.

Note on this clonotype: Compared with germline, one end of the junction differs, possibly owing to a read error. This chain connects TRBV6-1 to TRBJ2-3, with D tentatively TRBD1 or TRBD2 (6 bases each). Looked up from germline, CDR1 is MNHNS and CDR2 is SASEGT. This CDR3 region has 19 residues. The CDR3 DNA reads TGTGCCAGCAGTGAAGAGGGTTTAGGGGGGCTGTGGGGCAAAGATACTCAGTATTTT. This translates into CASSEEGLGGLWGKDTQYF.

This clonotype was recorded a few times. The chain joins TRBV6-1 to TRBJ2-1; D remains unclear. The V gene lost 5 bases and the J gene lost 2 bases, with 16 bases spanning the gap. The CDR3 is 16 residues long. CDR1 is MNHNS, CDR2 SASEGT, per germline. CDR3 sequence (DNA): TGTGCCAGCAGTCCTCTTGACGGAGCCACCTACAATGAGCAGTTCTTC. It encodes CASSPLDGATYNEQFF.

The rearrangement uses TRBV6-1 and TRBJ2-5; 7 positions agree with TRBD2. Trimming cost V 6 bases and J 11 bases; bases outside gene matches: 9. The CDR3 is made up of 12 amino acids. Germline CDR1 and CDR2: MNHNS and SASEGT. CDR3 DNA sequence: TGTGCCAGCAGCCACCCGGGGGGAGAGCAGTACTTC. This translates into CASSHPGGEQYF.